The rows below give T cell receptor beta chains drawn from one sample of a study of blood T cell repertoires in COVID-19. The assay was immunoSEQ multiplex PCR, and TCRdb's table has in-frame clones only and misses some. Of some 290,000 clones in the sample, roughly 90% were seen once. The specimen sequenced was peripheral blood. The source is a woman aged 25 to 39 with COVID-19, enrolled during active disease. The CDR3 runs from the conserved cysteine through the conserved F or W.

v_gene | CDR3aa
TRBV6-2/TRBV6-3 | CASSSSGGANEQFF
TRBV2 | CASKMTSGVNQETQYF
TRBV25-1 | CARKGGDFQDF
TRBV5-6 | CASSSAGQGAYEQYF
TRBV6-5 | CASSLGGQGRHEQYF
TRBV15 | CATSRGRASGRSYEQYF
TRBV4-1 | CASSQTGTGGGIAEKLFF
TRBV9 | CASSVGTGGGETQYF
TRBV15 | CATSRDRGVAGYTF
TRBV3-1/TRBV3-2 | CASSQGGTHEQYF
TRBV7-7 | CASSLSGRTEQFF
TRBV4-1 | CASSQDVGTGLGYTF
TRBV6-5 | CASSTRGLGYTF
TRBV19 | CASTIGTGVLSTEAFF
TRBV7-9 | CASSFGEAKAFF
TRBV29-1 | CSVMGGGLRTDTQYF
TRBV4-1 | CASSPRGFNEKLFF
TRBV27 | CASSIVQGYTGELFF
TRBV18 | CASSPGGLAAQYF
TRBV7-2 | CASSFGPPSSYEQYF
TRBV11-2 | CASSLDRTEAFF
TRBV11-2 | CASSFLWRGGDTQYF
TRBV27 | CASTSGGAWGNEQFF
TRBV7-6 | CASRRRSGYTF
TRBV28 | CATGDRLRGNTIYF
TRBV7-2 | CAEGGGGPGLNTEAFF
TRBV7-9 | CASSLGQGNTEAFF
TRBV15 | CATSRDRAVGKAFF
TRBV5-8 | CASSLQGYSNQPQHF
TRBV12-3/TRBV12-4 | CASSYGEWYGYTF
TRBV19 | CASFSSGTPASSYEQYF
TRBV9 | CASSALYGEGANYGYTF
TRBV4-2 | CASSQEASGEYNEQFF
TRBV2 | CASCWSGGYNEQFF
TRBV23-1 | CASSQINSSNQPQHF
TRBV5-1 | CASSSQGNYEQYF
TRBV5-1 | CASSITGQGVEAFF
TRBV7-2 | CASSLVPGQGIFSNQPQHF
TRBV4-2 | CASSPPQAGSFDGYTF
TRBV5-6 | CASSLTGTNYGYTF
TRBV5-1 | CASSLDRNTGELFF
TRBV15 | CATSRDHRDRGLQPQHF
TRBV2 | CASSERQAREGWAYEQYF
TRBV19 | CASNRGEGNTEAFF
TRBV3-1/TRBV3-2 | CASSPGIPNSPLHF
TRBV14 | CASSPGLAVQETQYF